What follows are 4 T cell receptor beta chains derived from one specimen sequenced in a study of T cell changes during pregnancy in multiple sclerosis. Clones were sequenced by immunoSEQ multiplex PCR, and TCRdb holds only the in-frame ones, with some missing. Of approximately 60,000 clones listed, approximately 93% are singletons. The sequences come from CD8+ T cells from peripheral blood mononuclear cells, collected in the second trimester of pregnancy. The source of these receptors is a female donor with multiple sclerosis, enrolled in a pregnancy study.

The chain links TRBV27 to TRBJ1-2; TRBD1 matches at 9 bases. Germline loops: CDR1 MNHEY, CDR2 SMNVEV (reference sequence). The junction had 5 bases not matched to a gene; V was cut back by 5 bases and J by 4 bases. This CDR3 comprises 14 residues. The CDR3 coding sequence is TGTGCCAGCAGTCCCCGACAGGGGGGCTATGGCTACACCTTC. This gives the protein CASSPRQGGYGYTF.

For this clone: Mismatch with germline at one junction end may stem from a read error. The V call is TRBV20-1, the J call TRBJ1-5; no clear D. Germline V gene lookup returns CDR1 DFQATT and CDR2 SNEGSKA (reference sequence). The CDR3 loop spans 11 amino acids. The CDR3 spells CSATIPGHSIF. CDR3 coding DNA: TGCAGTGCTACCATTCCCGGTCACAGCATTTTT.

The rearrangement uses TRBV6-1 and TRBJ2-7, with 12 bases identical to TRBD2. The CDR3 extends over 15 amino acids. Losses at the gene ends were 1 base for V and 6 bases for J; bases not matched to a gene: 4. In germline, CDR1 is MNHNS, CDR2 SASEGT. The CDR3, as DNA: TGTGCCAGCAGTGAAGAACTAGCGGGAGGAGGCGAGCAGTACTTC. Translated, it gives CASSEELAGGGEQYF.

This rearrangement joins TRBV4-2 to TRBJ2-6; 12 nucleotides align to TRBD1. CDR1 and CDR2 (germline): LGHNA, YNFKEQ. The CDR3 totals 20 residues. V was pared by 0 bases and J by 0 bases, with 6 bases of the junction left unmatched. The DNA for the CDR3 is TGTGCCAGCAGCCAAGAGGGACAGGGGGCCGGAACCTCTGGGGCCAACGTCCTGACTTTC. Translating gives CASSQEGQGAGTSGANVLTF.